The 28 T cell receptor beta chains below all came from one sample that was sequenced in a study of T cells expressing NK-cell markers. One entry per CDR3 protein, without DNA, is what TCRdb gives after re-calling the 5' RACE reads. The sample data list some 600,000 distinct CDR3 sequences. Sequencing used blood T cells: a sorted CD56 or NKG2C T cell subset, CD4+ or CD8+ T cells, or bulk PBMC T cells (not recorded which). All receptors derive from a man aged 18 to 29 in good health.

This rearrangement joins TRBV12-3 or TRBV12-4 to TRBJ1-1. The CDR3 contains 14 residues. The CDR3 region is CASSPQPLNTEAFF.

V and J are TRBV18 and TRBJ1-5; the D call from TCRdb, TRBD1, cannot be confirmed without DNA. The CDR3 is made up of 16 amino acids. Germline CDR1 KGHSH, CDR2 LQKENI. The CDR3 here is CASSPRGQPTNQPQHF.

This chain uses TRBV29-1 with TRBJ2-1; TCRdb gives TRBD2 as the D gene, but with no DNA this cannot be confirmed. CDR3 length: 13 amino acids. Per germline, CDR1 SQVTM and CDR2 ANQGSEA. The CDR3 protein is CSFTPGGYNEQFF.

This sequence joins TRBV12-3 or TRBV12-4 and TRBJ2-7; the D call of TRBD1 rests on TCRdb alone, since no DNA is present to check it. The CDR3 contains 16 residues. The CDR3 sequence: CASSLGRDRASYEQYF.

The gene calls are TRBV7-9 and TRBJ2-7. The CDR3 has 13 residues. The V gene's germline CDR1 is SEHNR and CDR2 FQNEAQ (reference sequence). The CDR3 loop reads CASSPDQSYEQYF.

The CDR3 here is CASSLVLAGVKNIQYF. J is TRBJ2-4 and V is TRBV7-9; the TCRdb D gene call, TRBD2, has no DNA to confirm it. CDR3 length equals 16 residues. Germline loops: CDR1 SEHNR, CDR2 FQNEAQ (reference sequence). Looking up the rest from reference TRBV7-9 and TRBJ2-4 gives the full variable domain: DTGVSQNPRHKITKRGQNVTFRCDPISEHNRLYWYRQTLGQGPEFLTYFQNEAQLEKSRLLSDRFSAERPKGSFSTLEIQRTEQGDSAMYLCASSLVLAGVKNIQYFGAGTRLSVL.

V usage is TRBV12-3 or TRBV12-4 and J usage is TRBJ2-3. The CDR3 extends over 17 amino acids. CDR3 in amino acids: CASRLAGEDRSTDTQYF.

The V and J genes are TRBV29-1 and TRBJ2-1; TCRdb's D gene call, TRBD2, goes unchecked for lack of DNA. This CDR3 region has 14 residues. CDR1 is SQVTM, CDR2 ANQGSEA, per germline. CDR3: CSVLGLAGGNEQFF.

The chain's CDR3 is CASSDRIANYEQYF. This chain connects TRBV5-1 to TRBJ2-7. CDR3 size: 14 residues. CDR1 and CDR2 from the germline V gene are SGHRS and YFSETQ.

The chain employs TRBV20-1 and TRBJ2-2; TCRdb proposes TRBD1, but this gene call is untestable without DNA. This CDR3 spans 16 amino acids. Germline-derived CDR1 and CDR2 are DFQATT and SNEGSKA (reference sequence). CDR3 region: CSARENDRGVAGELFF.

The J gene is TRBJ2-4, the V gene TRBV4-1; TCRdb's assignment of TRBD2 cannot be checked, as there is no DNA. Germline V gene sequence: CDR1 MGHRA, CDR2 YSYEKL. This CDR3 is built from 19 residues. The CDR3 is CASSQGLAGGPRAKNIQYF.

The chain couples TRBV3-1 to TRBJ2-1. Germline assignment: CDR1 LGHDT and CDR2 YNNKEL (reference sequence). The CDR3 is 12 amino acids. The CDR3 loop reads CASSQVRVEQFF.

V and J are TRBV12-3 or TRBV12-4 and TRBJ2-2; TCRdb returns TRBD1, unconfirmable since there is no DNA. The length of the CDR3 is 16 residues. The CDR3 is CASSNPGTGQIGELFF.

The chain links TRBV5-1 to TRBJ2-7. Germline assignment: CDR1 SGHRS and CDR2 YFSETQ. There are 14 residues in the CDR3. The CDR3 sequence is CASSSYGSGDEQYF.

The chain employs TRBV12-3 or TRBV12-4 and TRBJ2-1; TCRdb returns TRBD2, unconfirmable since there is no DNA. CDR3 size: 16 residues. CDR3 sequence reads: CASSPRGSESYNEQFF.

The chain uses TRBV20-1 and TRBJ2-5; no DNA is available, so the TRBD2 call from TCRdb remains unchecked. This CDR3 comprises 14 residues. Germline V gene lookup returns CDR1 DFQATT and CDR2 SNEGSKA (reference sequence). The CDR3 is CSADGRAGGETQYF.

This chain uses TRBV30 with TRBJ1-1; absent DNA, TCRdb's TRBD1 call cannot be checked. The CDR3 covers 12 residues. The germline CDR1 and CDR2 sequences are GTSNPN and SVGIG (reference sequence). The CDR3 sequence is CAADRANTEAFF.

V and J are TRBV3-1 and TRBJ2-5; TCRdb reports TRBD2, a call that lacks DNA to check it against. CDR3 length equals 15 residues. CDR1 and CDR2 (germline): LGHDT, YNNKEL (reference sequence). This CDR3 is CASSQEVLLRETQYF.

The chain uses TRBV15 and TRBJ2-2. CDR3 length: 13 amino acids. Germline lookup yields CDR1 LNHNV and CDR2 YYDKDF (reference sequence). CDR3 sequence reads: CATSRGKGGELFF.

The chain combines TRBV6-1 with TRBJ2-7; TCRdb names TRBD2, which stays unverified in the absence of DNA. Per germline, CDR1 MNHNS and CDR2 SASEGT. The CDR3 sequence is 14 residues long. CDR3 amino acids: CASSRTSGQYEQYF.

The CDR3 reads CASSFSTSGRNNEQFF. The chain combines TRBV28 with TRBJ2-1; the D gene TCRdb calls, TRBD2, cannot be checked with no DNA. This CDR3 comprises 16 residues. Germline V CDR1 and CDR2: MDHEN, SYDVKM.

The chain links TRBV10-2 to TRBJ2-3. The CDR3 sequence is 16 residues long. Germline V lookup: CDR1 WSHSY, CDR2 SAAADI. The CDR3 reads CASSESAPRGPDTQYF.

This chain uses TRBV7-9 with TRBJ1-1; checking the TCRdb D call of TRBD1 is not possible without DNA. This CDR3 comprises 14 residues. Germline V CDR1 and CDR2: SEHNR, FQNEAQ (reference sequence). The CDR3 sequence is CASSLVRTSTEAFF.

The chain recombines TRBV25-1 with TRBJ2-7; as DNA is missing, the TRBD1 call by TCRdb cannot be tested. The CDR3 spans 13 residues. Germline V gene lookup returns CDR1 MGHDK and CDR2 SYGVNS. CDR3 region: CASNGDRAVEQYF.

The chain links TRBV6-2 or TRBV6-3 to TRBJ1-5; TCRdb proposes TRBD1, but this gene call is untestable without DNA. The CDR3 sequence is 19 residues long. The germline V gene encodes CDR1 MNHEY and CDR2 SVGEGT. The CDR3 sequence: CASSYGDRTGVRSNQPQHF.

The V call is TRBV7-2, the J call TRBJ2-1; the TRBD2 assignment by TCRdb is unverifiable without DNA. The CDR3 length is 16 residues. Germline CDR1 reads SGHTA; CDR2 reads FQGNSA. CDR3 sequence reads: CASSLVSLAGGTEQFF.

The chain employs TRBV7-9 and TRBJ2-2; TCRdb gives TRBD2 as the D gene, but with no DNA this cannot be confirmed. The germline V gene has CDR1 SEHNR and CDR2 FQNEAQ (reference sequence). CDR3 length equals 16 residues. This chain's CDR3 is CASSPGTRSNTGELFF. Filled out from reference TRBV7-9 and TRBJ2-2, the complete variable domain reads DTGVSQNPRHKITKRGQNVTFRCDPISEHNRLYWYRQTLGQGPEFLTYFQNEAQLEKSRLLSDRFSAERPKGSFSTLEIQRTEQGDSAMYLCASSPGTRSNTGELFFGEGSRLTVL.

The V gene is TRBV12-3 or TRBV12-4, the J gene TRBJ1-1; TCRdb indicates TRBD1, and absent DNA this call remains unverified. The CDR3 runs 13 residues. CDR3: CASSRRGGTEAFF.